Each of the 25 T cell receptor beta chains below was sequenced from the same sample in a study of T cell responses to AZD1222 COVID-19 vaccine. Measured with immunoSEQ multiplex PCR; TCRdb has only the in-frame clones, and not every one. The table shows around 100,000 clones, with around 82% occurring only once. The specimen comprised peripheral blood, sampled on day 0 of AZD1222 vaccination. The receptors stem from an adult in good health.

The chain joins TRBV18 to TRBJ1-5; D call uncertain. Between the trimmed V and J ends, which lost 1 base and 1 base, there was a span of 5 bases. Germline V gene data show CDR1 as KGHSH and CDR2 as LQKENI. This CDR3 region has 14 residues. The CDR3 here is CASSPLVSNQPQHF. In DNA form, the CDR3 reads TGTGCCAGCTCACCACTGGTGAGCAATCAGCCCCAGCATTTT. The variable domain in full, with the rest retrieved from reference TRBV18 and TRBJ1-5, is NAGVMQNPRHLVRRRGQEARLRCSPMKGHSHVYWYRQLPEEGLKFMVYLQKENIIDESGMPKERFSAEFPKEGPSILRIQQVVRGDSAAYFCASSPLVSNQPQHFGDGTRLSIL.

The gene calls are TRBV7-9 and TRBJ1-6, with 8 bases that match TRBD1. J gave up 8 bases and V 2 bases, and 14 bases lay outside the gene matches. CDR3 length: 18 amino acids. The V gene's germline CDR1 is SEHNR and CDR2 FQNEAQ (reference sequence). The CDR3 nucleotides read TGTGCCAGCAGCTTAACCCTCAGGGGGCAGGGGGCAGATTCACCCCTCCACTTT. Its protein is CASSLTLRGQGADSPLHF.

The chain combines TRBV18 with TRBJ2-4; no reliable D call. The CDR3 has 13 residues. V was shortened by 5 bases and J by 8 bases, with 13 bases between the two germline ends. The germline CDR1 and CDR2 sequences are KGHSH and LQKENI. CDR3 sequence (DNA): TGTGCCAGCTCAGGAACGGTTAGTTACATTCAGTACTTC. As protein: CASSGTVSYIQYF.

This clone was seen a few times. The chain couples TRBV7-2 to TRBJ1-1; no clear D. V lost 1 base, J lost 0 bases, and 3 bases lay in between. CDR1 SGHTA and CDR2 FQGNSA come from the germline V gene. This CDR3 has 13 amino acids. CDR3 nucleotides: TGTGCCAGCAGCTTAGAAGTGAACACTGAAGCTTTCTTT. Protein: CASSLEVNTEAFF.

As to this clone: Other nucleotide sequences in the sample specify the same CDR3. This chain connects TRBV20-1 to TRBJ1-1; D not resolved. The length of the CDR3 is 13 residues. Trimming left V 3 bases short and J 5 bases short, with 13 bases between. Germline V lookup: CDR1 DFQATT, CDR2 SNEGSKA (reference sequence). CDR3 in DNA: TGCAGTGCTAGTTCGGGAGGTCGAACTGAAGCTTTCTTT. Translated, it gives CSASSGGRTEAFF.

The chain has TRBV5-6 and TRBJ2-3; D remains unclear. Trimming took 1 base from V and 4 from J, leaving 16 bases between them. The CDR3 consists of 16 residues. Germline CDR1 and CDR2: SGHDT and YYEEEE. The CDR3 sequence is CASSLYTGRWADTQYF. CDR3 nucleotide sequence: TGTGCCAGCAGCTTGTATACCGGGCGATGGGCAGATACGCAGTATTTT. Full variable domain (remainder filled in from reference TRBV5-6 and TRBJ2-3): DAGVTQSPTHLIKTRGQQVTLRCSPKSGHDTVSWYQQALGQGPQFIFQYYEEEERQRGNFPDRFSGHQFPNYSSELNVNALLLGDSALYLCASSLYTGRWADTQYFGPGTRLTVL.

The CDR3 region is CASSITDGENQPQHF. The CDR3 DNA reads as TGTGCCAGTAGTATAACGGACGGGGAGAATCAGCCCCAGCATTTT. The genes are TRBV19 and TRBJ1-5; no clear D. The germline CDR1 and CDR2 sequences are LNHDA and SQIVND (reference sequence). This CDR3 has 15 amino acids. V lost 2 bases, J lost 4 bases, and 12 bases lay in between.

The rearrangement links TRBV5-1 to TRBJ2-7; TRBD1 aligns across 12 bases. The CDR3 spans 15 residues. Per the germline V gene, CDR1 is SGHRS and CDR2 is YFSETQ. With 4 bases clipped from V and 4 bases from J, the junction kept 6 bases outside the gene matches. DNA for the CDR3: TGCGCCAGCAGCGCCGGGACAGGGGGCGGGTACGAGCAGTACTTC. It encodes CASSAGTGGGYEQYF.

This chain uses TRBV23-1 with TRBJ2-2; D gene unclear. TRBV23-1 carries the ORF label, with uncertain function. Trimming cost V 5 bases and J 1 base, with 11 bases left between them. The CDR3 extends over 15 amino acids. The DNA of the CDR3 is TGCGCCAGCAGTGCCCATTACTGGAACACCGGGGAGCTGTTTTTT. Its translation: CASSAHYWNTGELFF.

This sequence joins TRBV10-3 and TRBJ2-7; TRBD2 might be the D (6 bases). CDR1 ENHRY and CDR2 SYGVKD come from the germline V gene. The CDR3 extends over 15 amino acids. Trimming cost V 3 bases and J 3 bases, with 15 bases left between them. CDR3 DNA sequence: TGTGCCATCAGTGATCCCGGAGGGAGCGGCTACGAGCAGTACTTC. This encodes CAISDPGGSGYEQYF.

The rearrangement joins TRBV7-2 to TRBJ1-6; TRBD1 matches at 8 bases. Germline V gene lookup returns CDR1 SGHTA and CDR2 FQGNSA. Unmatched junction bases numbered 13, after V lost 5 bases and J lost 7 bases. This CDR3 spans 17 amino acids. As DNA, the CDR3 is TGTGCCAGCAGCCCCCAATGGACAGGGTCGAGCAATTCACCCCTCCACTTT. Its translation: CASSPQWTGSSNSPLHF.

The chain uses TRBV4-1 and TRBJ1-1; D uncertain. CDR3 length equals 14 residues. Germline CDR1 reads MGHRA; CDR2 reads YSYEKL. With 4 bases removed from V and 1 base from J, the gap between germline ends came to 10 bases. CDR3 sequence reads: CASSPLNGNTEAFF. The CDR3 DNA follows: TGCGCCAGCAGCCCCTTAAATGGGAACACTGAAGCTTTCTTT.

This chain links TRBV28 with TRBJ2-1; D is possibly TRBD2 (6 bases). Germline CDR1 and CDR2: MDHEN and SYDVKM. The CDR3 spans 14 residues. The V end was cut by 7 bases, the J end by 3 bases, with 13 bases between. In DNA form, the CDR3 reads TGTGCCAGCATCAGAGGAGGGGTCTACAATGAGCAGTTCTTC. Translation: CASIRGGVYNEQFF. Supplemented by reference TRBV28 and TRBJ2-1, the full variable domain reads DVKVTQSSRYLVKRTGEKVFLECVQDMDHENMFWYRQDPGLGLRLIYFSYDVKMKEKGDIPEGYSVSREKKERFSLILESASTNQTSMYLCASIRGGVYNEQFFGPGTRLTVL.

V is TRBV29-1 and J is TRBJ2-2; 10 bases line up with TRBD1. V shed 7 bases, J shed 6 bases, and the junction held 8 bases outside the gene matches. This CDR3 is built from 14 residues. CDR1 is SQVTM and CDR2 is ANQGSEA in the germline V gene. CDR3 coding DNA: TGCAGCGCCCGTCCCGGGACAGGGGCCGGGGAGCTGTTTTTT. Amino acid sequence: CSARPGTGAGELFF.

The chain employs TRBV11-3 and TRBJ2-2; 7 bases fit TRBD2. J lost 0 bases, V lost 4 bases, and 8 bases had no gene match. CDR1 and CDR2 (germline): SGHNT, YENEEA. This CDR3 spans 17 amino acids. CDR3 coding DNA: TGTGCCAGCAGCTCCCAAGCGGGGACTTCGAACACCGGGGAGCTGTTTTTT. Protein sequence: CASSSQAGTSNTGELFF.

This clone was detected a few times. The gene calls are TRBV10-1 and TRBJ2-1, with 7 positions matching TRBD2. The CDR3 is 14 amino acids. V trimming: 5 bases; J trimming: 10 bases; junction bases outside the gene matches: 11. The germline CDR1 and CDR2 sequences are WNHNN and SYGVQD (reference sequence). CDR3 sequence reads: CASSLLGRECEQFF. DNA for the CDR3: TGCGCCAGCAGTTTACTCGGGCGGGAGTGCGAGCAGTTCTTC.

This chain links TRBV5-4 with TRBJ1-1; 7 nucleotides line up with TRBD1. The CDR3 sequence is 15 residues long. Trimming at V came to 4 bases and at J to 4 bases, leaving 10 bases not matched to a gene. Germline V lookup: CDR1 SGHNT, CDR2 YYREEE (reference sequence). The CDR3 here is CASSPQTGSRTEAFF. For the CDR3, the DNA is TGTGCCAGCAGCCCACAGACAGGGTCACGCACTGAAGCTTTCTTT.

In its sample, this clone was seen once. The chain carries TRBV11-2 and TRBJ2-7; D is possibly TRBD1 or TRBD2 (5 bases each). Trimming shortened V by 1 base and J by 2 bases, and 9 bases separated the two germline ends. CDR3 length: 14 amino acids. Per germline, CDR1 SGHAT and CDR2 FQNNGV. The CDR3 reads CASSLGDGAYEQYF. DNA for the CDR3: TGTGCCAGCAGCTTAGGGGACGGGGCCTACGAGCAGTACTTC.

This chain links TRBV6-6 with TRBJ2-1; 10 bases agree with TRBD2. J lost 8 bases, V lost 5 bases, and 9 bases had no gene match. This CDR3 is 15 amino acids long. Germline CDR1 reads MNHNY; CDR2 reads SVGAGI (reference sequence). The CDR3 here is CASSPSGRAGHEQFF. The DNA of the CDR3 is TGTGCCAGCAGTCCCAGCGGGAGGGCCGGTCATGAGCAGTTCTTC.

The V gene is TRBV7-3, the J gene TRBJ2-1, with 10 bases identical to TRBD2. Germline V lookup: CDR1 SGHTA, CDR2 FQGTGA. The CDR3 extends over 15 amino acids. V dropped 5 bases and J dropped 8; count of bases not matched to a gene: 9. The CDR3 loop reads CASSQMAGTSDEQFF. DNA of the CDR3: TGTGCCAGCAGCCAAATGGCCGGGACTAGCGATGAGCAGTTCTTC. Full variable domain (outside the CDR3, taken from reference TRBV7-3 and TRBJ2-1): GAGVSQTPSNKVTEKGKYVELRCDPISGHTALYWYRQSLGQGPEFLIYFQGTGAADDSGLPNDRFFAVRPEGSVSTLKIQRTERGDSAVYLCASSQMAGTSDEQFFGPGTRLTVL.

J is TRBJ1-6 and V is TRBV19; D possibly corresponds to TRBD1 (5 bases). Trimming removed 1 base from V and 15 bases from J, with 22 bases in between. Germline V gene sequence: CDR1 LNHDA, CDR2 SQIVND (reference sequence). This CDR3 spans 16 amino acids. The CDR3 DNA reads as TGTGCCAGTAGTATAGCCGACACGGCCCGGCGGGGCAGCCTCCACTTT. Translation: CASSIADTARRGSLHF.

This chain connects TRBV6-1 to TRBJ2-7; weak D call: TRBD2 (5 bases). This CDR3 is built from 11 residues. V gave up 6 bases and J gave up 7 bases, with 10 bases separating them. The germline CDR1 and CDR2 sequences are MNHNS and SASEGT. CDR3 in amino acids: CASRGPGEQYF. The DNA for the CDR3 is TGTGCCAGCAGGGGCCCGGGAGAGCAGTACTTC.

This clone was recorded once. The V gene is TRBV10-3, the J gene TRBJ2-5, with D possibly matching TRBD2 (6 bases). The CDR3 sequence is 18 residues long. V was trimmed by 10 bases and J by 4 bases, leaving 31 bases between them. Germline CDR1 ENHRY, CDR2 SYGVKD. CDR3 amino acids: CASLSGTQEPPWIETQYF. The CDR3 bases are TGTGCCAGCCTTTCCGGGACTCAAGAGCCCCCATGGATAGAGACCCAGTACTTC.

This chain joins TRBV7-9 and TRBJ1-1; D is possibly TRBD1 (5 bases). This CDR3 is 15 amino acids long. V was cut by 6 bases and J by 0 bases, with 14 bases left in between. Germline V lookup: CDR1 SEHNR, CDR2 FQNEAQ (reference sequence). Written as DNA, the CDR3 is TGTGCCAGCAGTTTTACAGGAGCACTGAACACTGAAGCTTTCTTT. Translated: CASSFTGALNTEAFF.

CDR3 protein: CASSAPPLAGGYTDTQYF. In nucleotides, the CDR3 is TGTGCCAGCAGCGCGCCTCCACTAGCGGGGGGGTACACAGATACGCAGTATTTT. This chain connects TRBV9 to TRBJ2-3; 13 positions agree with TRBD2. The CDR3 contains 18 residues. Germline CDR1 and CDR2: SGDLS and YYNGEE. The J segment lost 2 bases and the V segment lost 3 bases, leaving 9 bases of the junction unmatched.